This TCR beta chain derives from a study of regulatory T cells in long-lasting Graves disease. Relying on iRepertoire HTBI primers and Arm-PCR of CDR3 regions, the team built TCR beta libraries. Using its own MiXCR run on the multiplex PCR reads, TCRdb lists one record per CDR3 protein. This table has 350,000 to 450,000 distinct CDR3 sequences, 16% appearing once. Overall study findings and caveats: Persistent cases favored TRBV28, TRBJ1-2 and TRBJ2-5.

The CDR3 consists of 14 residues. Germline CDR1 SNHLY, CDR2 FYNNEI. Trimming at V came to 7 bases and at J to 6 bases, leaving 10 bases not matched to a gene. With respect to this clonotype: Its target is not known.

Time point: newly diagnosed GD, antithyroid drugs for less than 3 months. Extracted RNA from PBMCs served as the source of the TCR library. This same sample was also taken into another study, of T cells in Graves' hyperthyroidism and ophthalmopathy.

The input for sequencing was peripheral blood mononuclear cells (PBMCs), taken at new diagnosis, from a patient treated with antithyroid drugs. The rearrangement joins TRBV2 to TRBJ2-7; 9 bases line up with TRBD2. The sequence derives from a man aged 40-49 years with Graves disease. The CDR3 reads CASTEGRGGGEQYF. DNA for the CDR3: TGTGCCAGCACCGAGGGGCGGGGGGGGGGCGAGCAGTACTTC.